This entry is about one TCR beta chain. Other DNA sequences in the same sample also yield this CDR3. Germline V gives CDR1 KGHSH, CDR2 LQKENI. With V trimmed by 6 bases and J by 8 bases, 5 bases remained unmatched. This CDR3 has 12 amino acids. This entry is derived from a study of blood T cell repertoires in COVID-19. About the research overall: The samples span acute and convalescent COVID-19 from the United States, Italy and Spain. The cDNA or gDNA used as material had been derived from T cells, B-cell-depleted T cells, or PBMCs.

The authors' processing: Reference gene primer amplification gave nucleated cell count estimates. Produced via immunoSEQ multiplex PCR; TCRdb's table is partial and in-frame only. The V and J calls and clone size are taken from that table; D and trimming were inferred from the DNA. The data hold approximately 190,000 clones, with approximately 80% observed a single time. The gene calls are TRBV18 and TRBJ1-2, with 8 bases that match TRBD1. The origin of this receptor is a human donor in a cohort sampled during active COVID-19. The specimen sequenced was peripheral blood. CDR3 sequence reads: CASSPTGEGYTF. The CDR3 region has the DNA TGTGCCAGCTCGCCGACAGGGGAGGGCTACACCTTC. The full variable domain, in which reference TRBV18 and TRBJ1-2 provide the parts outside the CDR3, is NAGVMQNPRHLVRRRGQEARLRCSPMKGHSHVYWYRQLPEEGLKFMVYLQKENIIDESGMPKERFSAEFPKEGPSILRIQQVVRGDSAAYFCASSPTGEGYTFGSGTRLTVV.